This T cell receptor (beta chain) was retrieved from a study of cytomegalovirus exposure and HLA in healthy donors. Findings and limits, study-wide: Using a false discovery rate of 0.05, a later analysis showed that fewer than 20,000 TCR beta sequences were associated with HLA alleles.

Use of 60 Vbeta and 13 Jbeta primers characterized the PCR. The method was immunoSEQ multiplex PCR; TCRdb's version includes in-frame clones alone and lacks a portion of them. The sample has approximately 130,000 clones, approximately 8.9% seen once. The donors gave bone marrow, and they were healthy. Germline values: CDR1 KGHSH, CDR2 LQKENI. CDR3 length equals 15 residues. This clone was seen a handful of times. Its antigen is still unknown. Sequence at one end of the junction differs from germline and may be a read error. The TCR was taken from a woman aged 40 to 55 in good health and CMV-seropositive. The chain has TRBV18 and TRBJ1-6; 8 bases match TRBD1. Sequences were obtained from PBMCs. The CDR3 loop reads CASSPQGVANSPLHF. For the CDR3, the DNA is TGTGCCAGCTCTCCACAGGGGGTAGCTAATTCACCCCTCCACTTT.